Listed below are T cell receptor beta chains from one sample, sequenced in a study of monozygotic twins with inflammatory bowel disease. Using the 5' RACE reads, TCRdb records one entry per CDR3 protein without DNA. Its clone listing holds 93,000 or so distinct CDR3 sequences. The sequenced material came from blood. Receptor source: a human donor with ulcerative colitis or Crohn's disease, or a healthy co-twin of an affected twin (not recorded which). Each CDR3 is given with its conserved first and last residue.

j_call	cdr3_length	v_call	cdr3_aa
TRBJ1-1	16	TRBV11-2	CASSFGAQFLNTEAFF
TRBJ2-1	16	TRBV19	CASSLTWGGLYNEQFF
TRBJ2-6	17	TRBV18	CASSPPRGLTGANVLTF
TRBJ1-2	14	TRBV3-1	CASSQETGAYGYTF
TRBJ2-7	15	TRBV7-2	CASSLALGVTYEQYF
TRBJ2-7	13	TRBV18	CASSPQSLSEQYF
TRBJ1-2	15	TRBV5-4	CASSFPLDRVHGYTF
TRBJ2-3	13	TRBV7-9	CASSFAGPDTQYF
TRBJ2-2	14	TRBV4-3	CASSHGTGAGELFF
TRBJ2-2	14	TRBV10-2	CASRADSNTGELFF
TRBJ2-7	13	TRBV7-7	CASSSTAGGTKYF
TRBJ2-7	13	TRBV5-4	CASSRDGAYEQYF
TRBJ2-1	14	TRBV29-1	CSERKDPVHNEQFF
TRBJ2-7	12	TRBV20-1	CSARPEGTSPPF
TRBJ1-2	15	TRBV6-5	CASSYLTRGRGGYTF